A single TCR beta chain is shown here with its context. The antigen is undetermined. The source of the sample is a study of a mutant IDH1 vaccine in newly diagnosed glioma. With 9 bases removed from V and 2 bases from J, the gap between germline ends came to 17 bases. The CDR3 runs to 16 residues. Germline V gene sequence: CDR1 MGHRA, CDR2 YSYEKL. Time point noted: week 23, last vaccination. Each dose of the vaccine consisted of 300 ug of mutant IDH1 20-mer peptide, with topical imiquimod. Some clones are missing from TCRdb's copy, which holds only in-frame ones; the method was immunoSEQ multiplex PCR. The repertoire holds roughly 74,000 clones, with approximately 85% as singletons.

The receptor was derived from a woman aged 45-59 years with glioma. The rearrangement links TRBV4-1 to TRBJ2-6, with D possibly TRBD2 on 6 matching bases. The source material was PBMCs, sampled from a glioma patient whose treatment included an IDH1 peptide vaccine. Here the CDR3 reads CASARGGFAGANVLTF. Written as DNA, the CDR3 is TGCGCCAGTGCAAGGGGAGGATTTGCTGGGGCCAACGTCCTGACTTTC.